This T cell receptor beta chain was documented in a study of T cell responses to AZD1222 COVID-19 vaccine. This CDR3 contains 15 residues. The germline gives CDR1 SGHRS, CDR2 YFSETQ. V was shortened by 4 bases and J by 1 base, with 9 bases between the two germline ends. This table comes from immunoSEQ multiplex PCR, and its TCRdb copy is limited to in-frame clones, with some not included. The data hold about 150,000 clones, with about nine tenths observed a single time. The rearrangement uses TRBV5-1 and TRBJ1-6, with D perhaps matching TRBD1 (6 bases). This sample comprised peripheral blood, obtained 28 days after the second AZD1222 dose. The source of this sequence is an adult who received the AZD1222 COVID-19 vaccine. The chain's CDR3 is CASSIGQSYNSPLHF. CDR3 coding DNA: TGCGCCAGCAGCATAGGACAGTCCTATAATTCACCCCTCCACTTT. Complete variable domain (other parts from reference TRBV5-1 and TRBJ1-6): KAGVTQTPRYLIKTRGQQVTLSCSPISGHRSVSWYQQTPGQGLQFLFEYFSETQRNKGNFPGRFSGRQFSNSRSEMNVSTLELGDSALYLCASSIGQSYNSPLHFGNGTRLTVT.